This T cell receptor (beta chain) appears in the sequencing data of a study of read filtering for tumor transcriptome and immune sequencing. Study as a whole: Mean patient age was approximately 66 years, range roughly 40 to 80; 17 male, some 15 female. Broader study findings: Single-read clonotypes: about 82% of IR-seq clonotypes (about 4% of reads), more than 70% of RNA-seq clonotypes (roughly 49% of reads).

Molecular barcoded adaptors covering alpha/delta and beta/gamma chains were used on roughly 370 ng RNA. MiXCR was run by TCRdb on the reads, yielding one entry per CDR3 protein. The sample includes tens of thousands of distinct CDR3 sequences, roughly 21% seen only once; the top ten take roughly 10%. This clonotype was counted at least ten times. What it recognizes is unknown. With 7 bases clipped from V and 5 bases from J, the junction kept 16 bases outside the gene matches. Per the germline V gene, CDR1 is GTSNPN and CDR2 is SVGIG (reference sequence). CDR3 length: 15 residues. The rearrangement links TRBV30 to TRBJ2-5, with 7 bases aligning to TRBD1. Sequencing input: a population of CD138-negative cells sorted from bone marrow. This clonotype was sampled from a donor aged 40 or older with multiple myeloma. The chain's CDR3 is CAFRRRQGVRETQYF. In DNA form, the CDR3 reads TGTGCCTTCAGAAGAAGACAGGGCGTTAGGGAGACCCAGTACTTC.